Shown below are 21 T cell receptor beta chains from a single sample sequenced in a study of blood T cell repertoires in COVID-19. Measured with immunoSEQ multiplex PCR; TCRdb has only the in-frame clones, and not every one. The profile shows around 300,000 clones, around 90% of them singletons. Sequenced input: peripheral blood. Receptors were obtained from a woman between 40 and 50 years old who had recovered from COVID-19.

J is TRBJ1-5 and V is TRBV18; TRBD1 matches at 7 bases. The V segment lost 1 base and the J segment 4 bases; nucleotides outside the gene matches: 4. CDR1 is KGHSH and CDR2 is LQKENI in the germline V gene. The CDR3 spans 15 residues. The CDR3 spells CASSPRGTDNQPQHF. CDR3 coding DNA: TGTGCCAGCTCACCACGGGGGACAGATAATCAGCCCCAGCATTTT.

This chain links TRBV28 with TRBJ2-5, with 10 bases fitting TRBD2. After removal of 7 bases from V and 7 bases from J, the junction contained 9 bases not matched to a gene. The CDR3 runs 14 residues. CDR1 MDHEN and CDR2 SYDVKM come from the germline V gene. DNA of the CDR3: TGTGCCAGCAATGATCGGACTAGCGGTTGGACCCAGTACTTC. It is translated as CASNDRTSGWTQYF.

The genes are TRBV11-3 and TRBJ1-4; 12 nucleotides align to TRBD1. CDR1 SGHNT and CDR2 YENEEA come from the germline V gene. J gave up 2 bases and V 0 bases, and 10 bases lay outside the gene matches. The CDR3 is 20 residues long. CDR3 sequence reads: CASSLDPPAGTGGTNEKLFF. CDR3 coding DNA: TGTGCCAGCAGCTTAGATCCCCCAGCCGGGACAGGGGGCACTAATGAAAAACTGTTTTTT.

The chain couples TRBV3-1 (or the pseudogene TRBV3-2) to TRBJ2-5; tentative D call: TRBD2 (6 bases). This CDR3 contains 15 residues. Trimming pared 0 bases from V and 8 bases from J, leaving 16 bases between. Per germline, CDR1 LGHDT and CDR2 YNNKEL (reference sequence). The CDR3, as DNA: TGTGCCAGCAGCCAAGATCCCCGGCCCGGGGGAACCCAGTACTTC. It codes for CASSQDPRPGGTQYF.

J is TRBJ2-7 and V is TRBV14; no definite D call. This CDR3 comprises 15 residues. The V gene's germline CDR1 is SGHDN and CDR2 FVKESK. V was cut by 3 bases and J by 5 bases, with 17 bases left in between. CDR3 residues: CASSQWPRLIDEQYF. The CDR3 DNA reads as TGTGCCAGCAGCCAGTGGCCCAGGTTGATCGACGAGCAGTACTTC.

The rearrangement joins TRBV18 to TRBJ1-4; 7 bases are a match to TRBD1. This CDR3 is built from 15 residues. V trimming: 2 bases; J trimming: 4 bases; junction bases outside the gene matches: 4. In germline, CDR1 is KGHSH, CDR2 LQKENI. The CDR3 region is CASSPVQGINEKLFF. Here the CDR3 DNA reads TGTGCCAGCTCACCAGTACAGGGGATTAATGAAAAACTGTTTTTT. Variable domain in full (rest from reference TRBV18 and TRBJ1-4): NAGVMQNPRHLVRRRGQEARLRCSPMKGHSHVYWYRQLPEEGLKFMVYLQKENIIDESGMPKERFSAEFPKEGPSILRIQQVVRGDSAAYFCASSPVQGINEKLFFGSGTQLSVL.

CDR3 bases: TGCGCCAGCAGCCTGACCACGGGAGGGCCCAGGAATGAGCAGTTCTTC. Translating gives CASSLTTGGPRNEQFF. V usage is TRBV5-1 and J usage is TRBJ2-1; the match to TRBD2 covers 8 bases. The CDR3 runs to 16 residues. The J segment lost 7 bases and the V segment lost 4 bases, leaving 13 bases of the junction unmatched. Germline V gene sequence: CDR1 SGHRS, CDR2 YFSETQ.

The V call is TRBV15, the J call TRBJ2-1, with 11 bases identical to TRBD2. This CDR3 comprises 15 residues. Trimming cost V 2 bases and J 6 bases; bases outside gene matches: 3. Germline V lookup: CDR1 LNHNV, CDR2 YYDKDF (reference sequence). The DNA of the CDR3 is TGTGCCACCAGCAGACCCGGGACTAGCGGCAATGAGCAGTTCTTC. Translating gives CATSRPGTSGNEQFF.

The chain joins TRBV28 to TRBJ1-5; D not certain. Germline CDR1 MDHEN, CDR2 SYDVKM. This CDR3 contains 14 residues. The germline V and J ends were trimmed by 2 bases and 0 bases, with 5 bases remaining between them. The CDR3 bases are TGTGCCAGCAGTTTAAGCGCTAGCAATCAGCCCCAGCATTTT. Its translation is CASSLSASNQPQHF.

The chain combines TRBV27 with TRBJ2-5, with 10 bases matching TRBD2. CDR1 and CDR2 from the germline V gene are MNHEY and SMNVEV (reference sequence). CDR3 length: 13 amino acids. V was clipped by 6 bases and J by 7 bases; unmatched bases: 5. The CDR3 DNA reads as TGTGCCAGCAGACAAGCGGGAGGGGGGACCCAGTACTTC. Translation gives CASRQAGGGTQYF.

The genes are TRBV27 and TRBJ1-6, with TRBD1 matching 8 bases. CDR1 and CDR2 (germline): MNHEY, SMNVEV (reference sequence). V dropped 6 bases and J dropped 9; count of bases not matched to a gene: 10. The CDR3 sequence is 15 residues long. CDR3: CASSPGTGSFSPLHF. The CDR3 DNA sequence: TGTGCCAGCAGCCCCGGGACAGGATCGTTTTCACCCCTCCACTTT.

The chain links TRBV12-3 or TRBV12-4 to TRBJ1-1; tentatively, D is TRBD1 (6 bases). The V end was cut by 3 bases, the J end by 5 bases, with 10 bases between. This CDR3 contains 13 residues. This CDR3 is CASSLLRGTEAFF. The DNA of the CDR3 is TGTGCCAGCAGTTTGTTAAGGGGGACTGAAGCTTTCTTT.

The genes are TRBV5-1 and TRBJ1-2; 12 bases align to TRBD1. This CDR3 has 19 residues. V shed 3 bases and J 5 bases; nucleotides not matched to a gene: 17. CDR1 SGHRS and CDR2 YFSETQ come from the germline V gene. CDR3 in amino acids: CASSSGTGGAYLQGYGYTF. The CDR3 region has the DNA TGCGCCAGCAGCTCCGGGACAGGGGGCGCGTACTTACAGGGTTATGGCTACACCTTC.

This chain links TRBV6-6 with TRBJ2-2, with D possibly matching TRBD2 (6 bases). The CDR3 extends over 15 amino acids. V lost 5 bases and J 6 bases, leaving 16 bases between the germline ends. Germline CDR1 and CDR2: MNHNY and SVGAGI (reference sequence). The CDR3 DNA reads as TGTGCCAGCAGTCCCAGAGTGCGGGAAGCCGGGGAGCTGTTTTTT. Translation: CASSPRVREAGELFF.

V is TRBV2 and J is TRBJ1-3; a weak D match, TRBD1 (6 bases). The CDR3 consists of 15 residues. V shed 7 bases and J shed 0 bases, with 13 bases lying between them. Germline V gene sequence: CDR1 SNHLY, CDR2 FYNNEI. The CDR3 DNA sequence: TGTGCCAGCAACGTGGACAGCCTCTCTGGAAACACCATATATTTT. Translated, it gives CASNVDSLSGNTIYF.

The gene calls are TRBV11-1 and TRBJ2-1, with TRBD2 matching 14 bases. Trimming took 3 bases from V and 6 from J; bases not matched to a gene: 1. Germline V lookup: CDR1 SGHAT, CDR2 FQDESV (reference sequence). There are 15 residues in the CDR3. The chain's CDR3 is CASSFGLAGGNEQFF. CDR3 DNA: TGTGCCAGCAGCTTCGGACTAGCGGGAGGCAATGAGCAGTTCTTC.

This chain links TRBV27 with TRBJ2-7, with 9 nucleotides matching TRBD1. V was clipped by 4 bases and J by 3 bases; unmatched bases: 4. In germline, CDR1 is MNHEY, CDR2 SMNVEV (reference sequence). This CDR3 contains 14 residues. CDR3 coding DNA: TGTGCCAGCAGTTCGGGACAGGGATACTACGAGCAGTACTTC. It encodes CASSSGQGYYEQYF.

Only one count was recorded for this clone. CDR3 loop: CSVASGSSYEQYF. The CDR3 DNA reads as TGCAGCGTTGCTAGCGGGAGCTCCTACGAGCAGTACTTC. The rearrangement joins TRBV29-1 to TRBJ2-7; 10 bases match TRBD2. The CDR3 is 13 residues long. The V segment lost 4 bases and the J segment 0 bases; nucleotides outside the gene matches: 0. Germline V gives CDR1 SQVTM, CDR2 ANQGSEA.

V is TRBV3-1 (or the pseudogene TRBV3-2) and J is TRBJ2-4, with TRBD2 matching over 13 bases. Germline V gene lookup returns CDR1 LGHDT and CDR2 YNNKEL (reference sequence). The CDR3 is 15 residues long. Losses at the gene ends were 4 bases for V and 5 bases for J; bases not matched to a gene: 2. CDR3 nucleotides: TGTGCCAGCAGCCCCGGGACTAGCGGGGAAAACATTCAGTACTTC. Protein sequence: CASSPGTSGENIQYF.

This chain joins TRBV28 and TRBJ1-2; 9 nucleotides align to TRBD1. This CDR3 comprises 12 residues. The germline V gene encodes CDR1 MDHEN and CDR2 SYDVKM. V shed 6 bases and J 7 bases; nucleotides not matched to a gene: 3. CDR3 amino acids: CASSPTGGGYTF. Here the CDR3 DNA reads TGTGCCAGCAGCCCGACAGGGGGTGGCTACACCTTC.

This clone came up a few times. The chain employs TRBV7-2 and TRBJ2-7; TRBD2 matches at 10 bases. The length of the CDR3 is 15 residues. Germline CDR1 is SGHTA and CDR2 is FQGNSA. After removal of 5 bases from V and 5 bases from J, the junction contained 9 bases not matched to a gene. CDR3 DNA sequence: TGTGCCAGCAGCCCACCTAGCGGGAGTTTCCACGAGCAGTACTTC. Its translation is CASSPPSGSFHEQYF. The variable domain in full, with the rest retrieved from reference TRBV7-2 and TRBJ2-7, is GAGVSQSPSNKVTEKGKDVELRCDPISGHTALYWYRQSLGQGLEFLIYFQGNSAPDKSGLPSDRFSAERTGGSVSTLTIQRTQQEDSAVYLCASSPPSGSFHEQYFGPGTRLTVT.